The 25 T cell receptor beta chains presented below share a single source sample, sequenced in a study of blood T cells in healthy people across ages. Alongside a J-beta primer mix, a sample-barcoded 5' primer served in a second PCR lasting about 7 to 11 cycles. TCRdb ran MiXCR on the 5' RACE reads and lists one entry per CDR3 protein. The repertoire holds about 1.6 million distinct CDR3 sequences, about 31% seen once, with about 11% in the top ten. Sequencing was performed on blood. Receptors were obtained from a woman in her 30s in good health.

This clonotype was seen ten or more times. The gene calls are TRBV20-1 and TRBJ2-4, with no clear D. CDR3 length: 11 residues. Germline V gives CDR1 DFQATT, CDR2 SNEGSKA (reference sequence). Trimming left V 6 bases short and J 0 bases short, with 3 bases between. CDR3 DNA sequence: TGCAGTGCCGTAGCCAAAAACATTCAGTACTTC. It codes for CSAVAKNIQYF.

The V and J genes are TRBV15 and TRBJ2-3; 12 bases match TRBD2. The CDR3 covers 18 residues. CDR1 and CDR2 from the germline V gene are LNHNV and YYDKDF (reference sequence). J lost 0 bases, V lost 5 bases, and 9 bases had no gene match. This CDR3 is CATSALPGTSGSTDTQYF. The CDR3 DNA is TGTGCCACCAGCGCCCTGCCCGGGACTAGCGGGAGCACAGATACGCAGTATTTT.

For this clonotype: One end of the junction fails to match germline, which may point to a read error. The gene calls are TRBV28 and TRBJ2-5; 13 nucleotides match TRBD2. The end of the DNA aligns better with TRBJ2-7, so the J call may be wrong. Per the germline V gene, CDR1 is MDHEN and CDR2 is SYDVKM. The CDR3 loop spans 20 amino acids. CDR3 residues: CANSSRAGTSGKYKRYEQYF. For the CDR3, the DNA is TGTGCCAACAGTTCCCGGGCTGGGACTAGCGGGAAATATAAACGCTACGAGCAGTACTTC.

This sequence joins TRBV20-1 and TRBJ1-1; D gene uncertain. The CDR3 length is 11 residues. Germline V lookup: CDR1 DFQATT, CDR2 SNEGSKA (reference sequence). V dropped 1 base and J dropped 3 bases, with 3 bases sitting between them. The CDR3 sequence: CSARADTEAFF. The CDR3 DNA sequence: TGCAGTGCTAGAGCGGACACTGAAGCTTTCTTT.

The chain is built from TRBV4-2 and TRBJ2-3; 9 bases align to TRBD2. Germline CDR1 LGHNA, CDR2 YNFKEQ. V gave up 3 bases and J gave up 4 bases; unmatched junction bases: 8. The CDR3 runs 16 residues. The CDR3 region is CASSQGAGGHADTQYF. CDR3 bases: TGTGCCAGCAGCCAGGGTGCGGGGGGGCATGCAGATACGCAGTATTTT.

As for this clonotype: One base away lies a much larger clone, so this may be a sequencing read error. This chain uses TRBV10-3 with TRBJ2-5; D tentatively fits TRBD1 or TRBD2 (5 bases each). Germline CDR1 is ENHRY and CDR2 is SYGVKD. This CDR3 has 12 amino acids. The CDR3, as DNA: TGTGCCATCAGGGGTCAGGTTGGGACCCAGAACTTC. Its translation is CAIRGQVGTQNF.

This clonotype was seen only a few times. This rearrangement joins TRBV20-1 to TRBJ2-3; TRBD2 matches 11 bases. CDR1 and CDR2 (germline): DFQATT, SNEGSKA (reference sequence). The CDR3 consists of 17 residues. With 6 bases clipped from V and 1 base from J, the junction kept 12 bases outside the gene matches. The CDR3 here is CSAPGVAGGPRTDTQYF. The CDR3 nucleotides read TGCAGTGCCCCGGGGGTAGCGGGAGGGCCCCGCACAGATACGCAGTATTTT.

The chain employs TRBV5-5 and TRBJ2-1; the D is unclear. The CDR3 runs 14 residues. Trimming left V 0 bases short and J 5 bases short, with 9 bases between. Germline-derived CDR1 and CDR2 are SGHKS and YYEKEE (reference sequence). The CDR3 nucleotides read TGTGCCAGCAGCTTGGAACCCGGAGACAATGAGCAGTTCTTC. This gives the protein CASSLEPGDNEQFF.

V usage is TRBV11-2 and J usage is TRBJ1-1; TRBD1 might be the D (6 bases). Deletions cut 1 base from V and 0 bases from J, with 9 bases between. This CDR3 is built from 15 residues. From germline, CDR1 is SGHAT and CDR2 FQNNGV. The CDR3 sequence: CASSLGQVLNTEAFF. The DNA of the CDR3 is TGTGCCAGCAGCTTAGGACAGGTTTTGAACACTGAAGCTTTCTTT.

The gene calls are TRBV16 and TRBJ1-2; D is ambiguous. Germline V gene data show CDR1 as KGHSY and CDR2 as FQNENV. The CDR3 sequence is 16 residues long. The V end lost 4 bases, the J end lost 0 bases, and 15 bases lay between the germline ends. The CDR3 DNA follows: TGTGCCAGCAGCCCTGAGCCCGGGTTGGCTAACTATGGCTACACCTTC. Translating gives CASSPEPGLANYGYTF.

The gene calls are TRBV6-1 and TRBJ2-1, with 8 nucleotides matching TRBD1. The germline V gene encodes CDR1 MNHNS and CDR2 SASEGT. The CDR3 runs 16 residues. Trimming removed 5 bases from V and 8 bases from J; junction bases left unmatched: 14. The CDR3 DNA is TGTGCCAGCAGTACGCGGGACAGGCCGACGGGGGATGAGCAGTTCTTC. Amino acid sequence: CASSTRDRPTGDEQFF.

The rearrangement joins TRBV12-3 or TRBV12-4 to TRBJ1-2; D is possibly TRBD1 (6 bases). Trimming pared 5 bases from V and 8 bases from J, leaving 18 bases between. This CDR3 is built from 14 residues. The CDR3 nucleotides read TGTGCCAGCAGTCACAGGACGGACAGACGGGGCTACACCTTC. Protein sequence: CASSHRTDRRGYTF.

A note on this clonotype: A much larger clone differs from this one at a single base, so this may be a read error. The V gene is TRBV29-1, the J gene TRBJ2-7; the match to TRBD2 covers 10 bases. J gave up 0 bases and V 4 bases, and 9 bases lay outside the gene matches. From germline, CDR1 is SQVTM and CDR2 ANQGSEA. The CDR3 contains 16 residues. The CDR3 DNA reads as TGCAGCGTTGGCGGACTAGCGGACACGAACTCCTACGAGCAGTACTTC. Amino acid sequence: CSVGGLADTNSYEQYF.

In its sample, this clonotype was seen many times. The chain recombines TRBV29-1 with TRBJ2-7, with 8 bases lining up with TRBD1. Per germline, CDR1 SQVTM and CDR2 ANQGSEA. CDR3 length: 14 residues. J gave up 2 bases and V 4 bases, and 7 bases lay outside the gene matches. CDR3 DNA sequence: TGCAGCGTTGCCCCTAGGACAGGGACCTACGAGCAGTACTTC. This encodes CSVAPRTGTYEQYF.

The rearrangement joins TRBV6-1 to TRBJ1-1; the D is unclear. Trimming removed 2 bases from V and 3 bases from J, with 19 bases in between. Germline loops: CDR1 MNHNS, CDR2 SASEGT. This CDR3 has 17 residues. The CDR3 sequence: CASSEIQWWGRDTEAFF. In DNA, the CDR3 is TGTGCCAGCAGTGAAATTCAATGGTGGGGTCGCGACACTGAAGCTTTCTTT.

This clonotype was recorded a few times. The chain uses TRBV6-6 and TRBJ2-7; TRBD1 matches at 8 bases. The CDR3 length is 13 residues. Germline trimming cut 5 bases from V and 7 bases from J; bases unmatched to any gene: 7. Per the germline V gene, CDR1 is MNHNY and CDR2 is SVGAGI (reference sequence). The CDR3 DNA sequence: TGTGCCAGCAGTCACTACAGGGGGGAGGAGCAGTACTTC. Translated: CASSHYRGEEQYF.

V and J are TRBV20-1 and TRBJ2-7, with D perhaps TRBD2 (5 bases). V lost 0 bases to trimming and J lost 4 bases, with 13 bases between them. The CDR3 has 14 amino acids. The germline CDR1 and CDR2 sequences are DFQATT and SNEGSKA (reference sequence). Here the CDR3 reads CSAREGGRSYEQYF. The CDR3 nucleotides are TGCAGTGCTAGAGAAGGAGGACGGAGTTACGAGCAGTACTTC.

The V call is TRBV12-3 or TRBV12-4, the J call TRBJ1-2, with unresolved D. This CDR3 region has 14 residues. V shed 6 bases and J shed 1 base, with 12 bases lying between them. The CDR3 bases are TGTGCCAGCAGCCCGCTAACGAATAACTATGGCTACACCTTC. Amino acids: CASSPLTNNYGYTF.

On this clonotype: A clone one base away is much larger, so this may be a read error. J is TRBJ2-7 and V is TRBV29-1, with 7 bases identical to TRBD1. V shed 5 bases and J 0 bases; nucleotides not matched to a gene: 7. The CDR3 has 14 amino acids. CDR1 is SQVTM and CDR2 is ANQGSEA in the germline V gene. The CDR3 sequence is CSVLGWDSSYEQYF. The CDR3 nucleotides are TGCAGCGTTTTAGGGTGGGACAGCTCCTACGAGCAGTACTTC.

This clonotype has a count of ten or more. The chain's CDR3 is CSASGDSAYEQYF. The CDR3, as DNA: TGCAGTGCTAGTGGGGACAGTGCCTACGAGCAGTACTTC. The chain joins TRBV20-1 to TRBJ2-7; 7 nucleotides line up with TRBD1. The CDR3 runs 13 residues. V lost 3 bases to trimming and J lost 2 bases; unmatched junction nucleotides: 4. CDR1 is DFQATT, CDR2 SNEGSKA, per germline (reference sequence).

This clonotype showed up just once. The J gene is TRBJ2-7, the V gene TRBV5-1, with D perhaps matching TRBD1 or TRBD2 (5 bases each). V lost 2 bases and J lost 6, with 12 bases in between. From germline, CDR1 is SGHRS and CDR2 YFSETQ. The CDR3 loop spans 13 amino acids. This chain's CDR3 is CASSFGTVSEQYF. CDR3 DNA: TGCGCCAGCAGCTTTGGGACGGTAAGCGAGCAGTACTTC.

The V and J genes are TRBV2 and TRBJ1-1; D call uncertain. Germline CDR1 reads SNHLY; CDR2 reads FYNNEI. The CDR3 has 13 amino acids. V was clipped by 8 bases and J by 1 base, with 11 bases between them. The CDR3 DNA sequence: TGTGCCAGCCTCCGGGCGGGGAACACTGAAGCTTTCTTT. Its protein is CASLRAGNTEAFF.

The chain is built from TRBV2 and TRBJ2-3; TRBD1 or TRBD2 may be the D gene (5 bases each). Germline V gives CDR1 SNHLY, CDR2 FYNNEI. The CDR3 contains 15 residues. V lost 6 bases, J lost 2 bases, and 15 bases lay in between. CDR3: CASRGVQRTTDTQYF. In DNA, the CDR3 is TGTGCCAGCAGGGGGGTCCAGAGAACCACAGATACGCAGTATTTT.

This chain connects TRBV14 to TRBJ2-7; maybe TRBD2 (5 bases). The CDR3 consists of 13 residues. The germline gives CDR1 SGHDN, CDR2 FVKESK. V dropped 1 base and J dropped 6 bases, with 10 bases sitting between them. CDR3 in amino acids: CASSQARGGEQYF. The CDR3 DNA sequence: TGTGCCAGCAGCCAAGCGAGAGGAGGCGAGCAGTACTTC.

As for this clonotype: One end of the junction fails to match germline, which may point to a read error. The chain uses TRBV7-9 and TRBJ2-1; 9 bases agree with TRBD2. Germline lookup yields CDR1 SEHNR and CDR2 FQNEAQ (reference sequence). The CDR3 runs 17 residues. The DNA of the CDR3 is TGTGCCGGCAGCGTCCCTCCTGTAGCGGGAGTTGGCAATGAGCAGTTCTTC. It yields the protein CAGSVPPVAGVGNEQFF.